These T cell receptor beta chains were read from a single sample in a study of shared clonotypes between healthy human individuals. Sequencing was performed with immunoSEQ multiplex PCR; in TCRdb, only in-frame clones are kept and a portion is missing. The sample has 600,000 to 800,000 clones; just under 75% are singletons. Source material: memory CD4+ T cells sorted from blood. The receptors come from a woman aged 25-40 years in good health. The CDR3 runs from the conserved cysteine through the conserved F or W. A D gene is named only where the DNA matches it firmly. Some rows have no size entry. The others give once, few or many, or a class for an expanded clone.

d_gene: -; v_gene: TRBV25-1; abundance: -; j_gene: TRBJ1-2; CDR3aa: CASSEGGWGRANGYTF; CDR3nt: TGTGCCAGCAGTGAGGGGGGATGGGGCAGGGCGAATGGCTACACCTTC
d_gene: -; v_gene: TRBV2; abundance: -; j_gene: TRBJ2-6; CDR3aa: CASSLQDYEANVLTF; CDR3nt: TGTGCCAGCAGCCTGCAGGATTACGAGGCCAACGTCCTGACTTTC
d_gene: -; v_gene: TRBV5-5; abundance: -; j_gene: TRBJ1-1; CDR3aa: CASSLGQYTEAFF; CDR3nt: TGTGCCAGCAGCCTAGGACAGTACACTGAAGCTTTCTTT
d_gene: -; v_gene: TRBV19; abundance: -; j_gene: TRBJ2-7; CDR3aa: CARPGAYEQYF; CDR3nt: TGTGCCAGACCGGGGGCCTACGAGCAGTACTTC
d_gene: TRBD1; v_gene: TRBV4-1; abundance: -; j_gene: TRBJ2-6; CDR3aa: CASSQDPGDRAFSGANVLTF; CDR3nt: TGCGCCAGCAGCCAAGATCCGGGGGACAGGGCTTTCTCTGGGGCCAACGTCCTGACTTTC
d_gene: -; v_gene: TRBV28; abundance: -; j_gene: TRBJ1-2; CDR3aa: CASNYRGLGLFGYTF; CDR3nt: TGTGCCAGCAACTATAGGGGTCTAGGGCTTTTTGGCTACACCTTC
d_gene: -; v_gene: TRBV28; abundance: -; j_gene: TRBJ2-5; CDR3aa: CASTWGGLRETQYF; CDR3nt: TGTGCCAGCACGTGGGGGGGGCTTCGGGAGACCCAGTACTTC
d_gene: TRBD1; v_gene: TRBV6-5; abundance: -; j_gene: TRBJ1-1; CDR3aa: CASSYGTGVRNTEAFF; CDR3nt: TGTGCCAGCAGTTATGGGACAGGGGTGAGAAACACTGAAGCTTTCTTT
d_gene: TRBD2; v_gene: TRBV11-2; abundance: -; j_gene: TRBJ2-3; CDR3aa: CASSAGGEIGTDTQYF; CDR3nt: TGTGCCAGCAGTGCGGGAGGTGAGATAGGCACAGATACGCAGTATTTT
d_gene: TRBD2; v_gene: TRBV11-3; abundance: -; j_gene: TRBJ2-1; CDR3aa: CASSSGLAYNEQFF; CDR3nt: TGTGCCAGCAGCTCCGGACTAGCGTACAATGAGCAGTTCTTC
d_gene: TRBD2; v_gene: TRBV6-6; abundance: -; j_gene: TRBJ2-7; CDR3aa: CASSWEGGEQYF; CDR3nt: TGTGCCAGCAGTTGGGAGGGTGGCGAGCAGTACTTC
d_gene: -; v_gene: TRBV19; abundance: -; j_gene: TRBJ2-2; CDR3aa: CASSIRPAQVNTGELFF; CDR3nt: TGTGCCAGTAGTATAAGGCCAGCACAGGTCAACACCGGGGAGCTGTTTTTT
d_gene: -; v_gene: TRBV7-2; abundance: -; j_gene: TRBJ2-5; CDR3aa: CASGVWETQYF; CDR3nt: TGTGCCAGTGGGGTTTGGGAGACCCAGTACTTC
d_gene: -; v_gene: TRBV28; abundance: -; j_gene: TRBJ1-1; CDR3aa: CASSFSGGQNTEAFF; CDR3nt: TGTGCCAGCAGTTTCTCGGGGGGCCAGAACACTGAAGCTTTCTTT
d_gene: -; v_gene: TRBV28; abundance: -; j_gene: TRBJ1-5; CDR3aa: CASSLVGIAPYSNQPQHF; CDR3nt: TGTGCCAGCAGTTTGGTGGGGATCGCCCCATATAGCAATCAGCCCCAGCATTTT
d_gene: -; v_gene: TRBV2; abundance: -; j_gene: TRBJ2-1; CDR3aa: CASTQRVLTYNEQFF; CDR3nt: TGTGCCAGCACGCAGCGGGTCCTTACCTACAATGAGCAGTTCTTC
d_gene: TRBD2; v_gene: TRBV7-9; abundance: -; j_gene: TRBJ2-3; CDR3aa: CASSSPLSSGSTDTQYF; CDR3nt: TGTGCCAGCAGCTCCCCGCTGTCTAGCGGGAGCACAGATACGCAGTATTTT
d_gene: TRBD1; v_gene: TRBV2; abundance: many; j_gene: TRBJ2-5; CDR3aa: CASSELTGVKTQYF; CDR3nt: TGTGCCAGCAGTGAACTGACAGGGGTAAAGACCCAGTACTTC
d_gene: TRBD2; v_gene: TRBV28; abundance: -; j_gene: TRBJ2-5; CDR3aa: CASRPAGGGGETQYF; CDR3nt: TGTGCCAGCAGACCAGCGGGAGGCGGCGGAGAGACCCAGTACTTC
d_gene: -; v_gene: TRBV7-9; abundance: -; j_gene: TRBJ1-4; CDR3aa: CASSLSPREGEKLFF; CDR3nt: TGTGCCAGCAGCTTAAGCCCCCGTGAGGGTGAAAAACTGTTTTTT
d_gene: -; v_gene: TRBV19; abundance: -; j_gene: TRBJ1-1; CDR3aa: CASSRSPGPALGAFF; CDR3nt: TGTGCCAGTAGTCGGTCCCCGGGCCCAGCATTGGGGGCTTTCTTT
d_gene: -; v_gene: TRBV4-1; abundance: -; j_gene: TRBJ2-3; CDR3aa: CASSQDHSREDGYF; CDR3nt: TGCGCCAGCAGCCAAGATCACAGTAGGGAGGACGGGTATTTT
d_gene: -; v_gene: TRBV11-2; abundance: -; j_gene: TRBJ1-1; CDR3aa: CATGWGSTEAFF; CDR3nt: TGTGCCACAGGTTGGGGGAGCACTGAAGCTTTCTTT
d_gene: -; v_gene: TRBV19; abundance: -; j_gene: TRBJ1-2; CDR3aa: CASSTQVSNYGYTF; CDR3nt: TGTGCCAGTAGTACGCAGGTCTCTAACTATGGCTACACCTTC
d_gene: TRBD1; v_gene: TRBV28; abundance: few; j_gene: TRBJ1-2; CDR3aa: CASSPPGQEFYGYTF; CDR3nt: TGTGCCAGCAGTCCTCCGGGACAGGAATTCTATGGCTACACCTTC
d_gene: -; v_gene: TRBV2; abundance: -; j_gene: TRBJ2-3; CDR3aa: CASSLQGWVQYF; CDR3nt: TGTGCCAGCAGTTTGCAGGGGTGGGTGCAGTATTTT
d_gene: -; v_gene: TRBV19; abundance: many; j_gene: TRBJ1-1; CDR3aa: CASSNSPNTEAFF; CDR3nt: TGTGCCAGTAGTAACAGCCCGAACACTGAAGCTTTCTTT
d_gene: -; v_gene: TRBV11-3; abundance: once; j_gene: TRBJ2-3; CDR3aa: CASSPGLTLTDTQYF; CDR3nt: TGTGCCAGCAGCCCCGGACTGACACTCACAGATACGCAGTATTTT
d_gene: -; v_gene: TRBV28; abundance: -; j_gene: TRBJ2-2; CDR3aa: CASRNTKGSAGELFF; CDR3nt: TGTGCCAGCCGAAATACGAAGGGGTCCGCCGGGGAGCTGTTTTTT
d_gene: TRBD2; v_gene: TRBV5-5; abundance: few; j_gene: TRBJ2-1; CDR3aa: CASSLGWTSGSPEQFF; CDR3nt: TGTGCCAGCAGCTTGGGTTGGACTAGCGGGAGTCCCGAGCAGTTCTTC
d_gene: -; v_gene: TRBV4-1; abundance: -; j_gene: TRBJ2-3; CDR3aa: CASSQQALTDTQYF; CDR3nt: TGCGCCAGCAGCCAGCAGGCTCTCACAGATACGCAGTATTTT
d_gene: -; v_gene: TRBV6-1; abundance: -; j_gene: TRBJ2-1; CDR3aa: CASSENPLSSYNEQFF; CDR3nt: TGTGCCAGCAGTGAAAATCCATTAAGCTCCTACAATGAGCAGTTCTTC
d_gene: -; v_gene: TRBV5-1; abundance: -; j_gene: TRBJ1-3; CDR3aa: CASSQGHSGNTIYF; CDR3nt: TGCGCCAGCAGTCAAGGTCACTCTGGAAACACCATATATTTT
d_gene: TRBD1; v_gene: TRBV28; abundance: -; j_gene: TRBJ1-5; CDR3aa: CATQQGVDNQPQHF; CDR3nt: TGTGCCACTCAACAGGGGGTTGACAATCAGCCCCAGCATTTT
d_gene: -; v_gene: TRBV6-1; abundance: once; j_gene: TRBJ2-5; CDR3aa: CASKAEGETQYF; CDR3nt: TGTGCCAGCAAGGCAGAGGGAGAGACCCAGTACTTC
d_gene: -; v_gene: TRBV9; abundance: -; j_gene: TRBJ1-3; CDR3aa: CASSVMSSGNTIYF; CDR3nt: TGTGCCAGCAGCGTGATGAGCTCTGGAAACACCATATATTTT
d_gene: -; v_gene: TRBV6-5; abundance: -; j_gene: TRBJ1-1; CDR3aa: CASSPLLNTEAFF; CDR3nt: TGTGCCAGCAGTCCCCTCCTGAACACTGAAGCTTTCTTT
d_gene: -; v_gene: TRBV6-6; abundance: many; j_gene: TRBJ1-3; CDR3aa: CASSYGDTIYF; CDR3nt: TGTGCCAGCAGTTACGGAGACACCATATATTTT
d_gene: -; v_gene: TRBV4-2; abundance: -; j_gene: TRBJ2-6; CDR3aa: CASSQGNGANVLTF; CDR3nt: TGTGCCAGCAGCCAGGGGAATGGGGCCAACGTCCTGACTTTC
d_gene: -; v_gene: TRBV19; abundance: -; j_gene: TRBJ2-5; CDR3aa: CASSGDGETQYF; CDR3nt: TGTGCCAGTAGTGGGGACGGGGAGACCCAGTACTTC
d_gene: -; v_gene: TRBV30; abundance: -; j_gene: TRBJ1-6; CDR3aa: CAWSNGRLNSPLHF; CDR3nt: TGTGCCTGGAGTAACGGACGGCTAAATTCACCCCTCCACTTT
d_gene: -; v_gene: TRBV7-9; abundance: many; j_gene: TRBJ1-2; CDR3aa: CASSSEGLGYGYTF; CDR3nt: TGTGCCAGCAGCTCCGAGGGTCTTGGCTATGGCTACACCTTC
d_gene: -; v_gene: TRBV10-3; abundance: few; j_gene: TRBJ2-3; CDR3aa: CAISERHSEEDTQYF; CDR3nt: TGTGCCATCAGTGAGCGCCATTCCGAAGAAGATACGCAGTATTTT
d_gene: -; v_gene: TRBV6-6; abundance: -; j_gene: TRBJ2-2; CDR3aa: CASQKRADSTGELFF; CDR3nt: TGTGCCAGCCAAAAGAGGGCGGATTCCACCGGGGAGCTGTTTTTT
d_gene: -; v_gene: TRBV2; abundance: few; j_gene: TRBJ1-4; CDR3aa: CASSEGGEKLFF; CDR3nt: TGTGCCAGCAGTGAAGGGGGGGAAAAACTGTTTTTT
d_gene: -; v_gene: TRBV21-1; abundance: -; j_gene: TRBJ2-1; CDR3aa: CASSKLSDRGYNEQFF; CDR3nt: TGTGCCAGCAGCAAATTATCGGACAGGGGGTACAATGAGCAGTTCTTC
d_gene: -; v_gene: TRBV5-3; abundance: once; j_gene: TRBJ2-2; CDR3aa: CARSVGRCAGELFF; CDR3nt: TGTGCCAGAAGCGTGGGGAGGTGCGCCGGGGAGCTGTTTTTT
d_gene: TRBD1; v_gene: TRBV9; abundance: -; j_gene: TRBJ1-2; CDR3aa: CASSPGQARATNYGYTF; CDR3nt: TGTGCCAGCAGCCCGGGACAGGCCCGTGCTACAAACTATGGCTACACCTTC
d_gene: -; v_gene: TRBV19; abundance: -; j_gene: TRBJ1-5; CDR3aa: CASSTSGQPQHF; CDR3nt: TGTGCCAGTAGTACCTCAGGGCAGCCCCAGCATTTT
d_gene: -; v_gene: TRBV21-1; abundance: -; j_gene: TRBJ2-5; CDR3aa: CASSKGGTSGRLQETQYF; CDR3nt: TGTGCCAGCAGCAAAGGTGGTACTAGCGGGAGGTTGCAGGAGACCCAGTACTTC
d_gene: -; v_gene: TRBV29-1; abundance: many; j_gene: TRBJ1-5; CDR3aa: CSVVEGAGNQPQHF; CDR3nt: TGCAGCGTTGTAGAGGGCGCGGGCAATCAGCCCCAGCATTTT
d_gene: TRBD1; v_gene: TRBV15; abundance: -; j_gene: TRBJ1-2; CDR3aa: CATSISRQGGNYGYTF; CDR3nt: TGTGCCACCAGCATTAGTCGACAGGGAGGTAACTATGGCTACACCTTC
d_gene: TRBD2; v_gene: TRBV18; abundance: once; j_gene: TRBJ2-7; CDR3aa: CASSPGGRVSEQYF; CDR3nt: TGTGCCAGCTCACCGGGCGGGAGAGTCAGCGAGCAGTACTTC
d_gene: -; v_gene: TRBV5-1; abundance: -; j_gene: TRBJ2-1; CDR3aa: CASSLISPLPYNEQFF; CDR3nt: TGCGCCAGCAGCCTTATCTCCCCCCTGCCCTACAATGAGCAGTTCTTC
d_gene: TRBD1; v_gene: TRBV30; abundance: few; j_gene: TRBJ2-5; CDR3aa: CAWSRGQGQQETQYF; CDR3nt: TGTGCCTGGAGTCGCGGACAGGGACAGCAAGAGACCCAGTACTTC
d_gene: -; v_gene: TRBV4-1; abundance: -; j_gene: TRBJ1-3; CDR3aa: CASSRGRDLGDSGNTIYF; CDR3nt: TGCGCCAGCAGCCGGGGACGGGACCTCGGCGACTCTGGAAACACCATATATTTT